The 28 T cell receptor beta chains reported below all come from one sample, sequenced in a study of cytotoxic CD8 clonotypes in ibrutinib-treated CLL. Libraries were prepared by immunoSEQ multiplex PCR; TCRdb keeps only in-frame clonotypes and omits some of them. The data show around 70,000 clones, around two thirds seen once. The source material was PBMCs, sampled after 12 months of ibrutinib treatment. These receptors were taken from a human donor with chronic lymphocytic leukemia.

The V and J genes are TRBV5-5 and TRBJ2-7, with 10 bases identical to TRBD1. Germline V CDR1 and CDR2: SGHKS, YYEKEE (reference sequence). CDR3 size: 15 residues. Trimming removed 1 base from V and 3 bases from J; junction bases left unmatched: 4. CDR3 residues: CASSLRGDRGYEQYF. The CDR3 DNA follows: TGTGCCAGCAGCTTGCGAGGGGACAGGGGCTACGAGCAGTACTTC. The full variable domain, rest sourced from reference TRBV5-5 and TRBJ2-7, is DAGVTQSPTHLIKTRGQQVTLRCSPISGHKSVSWYQQVLGQGPQFIFQYYEKEERGRGNFPDRFSARQFPNYSSELNVNALLLGDSALYLCASSLRGDRGYEQYFGPGTRLTVT.

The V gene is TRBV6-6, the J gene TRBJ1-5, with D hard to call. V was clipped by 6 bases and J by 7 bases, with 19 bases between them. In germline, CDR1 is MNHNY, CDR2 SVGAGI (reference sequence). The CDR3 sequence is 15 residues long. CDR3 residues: CASSPEEGFGQPQHF. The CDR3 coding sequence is TGTGCCAGCAGCCCAGAAGAGGGTTTTGGGCAGCCCCAGCATTTT.

The CDR3 region has the DNA TGTGCCAGCAGCCCCCAGGGTTCAGTGTTGACCGGGGAGCTGTTTTTT. Translated: CASSPQGSVLTGELFF. V usage is TRBV27 and J usage is TRBJ2-2, with D possibly matching TRBD1 (5 bases). Germline CDR1 and CDR2: MNHEY and SMNVEV (reference sequence). Trimming removed 6 bases from V and 5 bases from J, with 19 bases in between. The CDR3 runs to 16 residues.

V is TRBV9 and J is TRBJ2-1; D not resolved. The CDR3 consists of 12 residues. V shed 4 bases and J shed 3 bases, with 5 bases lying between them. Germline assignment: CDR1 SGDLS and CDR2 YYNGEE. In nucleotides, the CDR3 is TGTGCCAGCAGCAAGAGCTACAATGAGCAGTTCTTC. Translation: CASSKSYNEQFF.

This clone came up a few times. The CDR3 region has the DNA TGTGCCAGTAGCGTCAGCCGGAACTCTGGGGCCAACGTCCTGACTTTC. Translation gives CASSVSRNSGANVLTF. This chain joins TRBV19 and TRBJ2-6; unclear D gene. Germline-derived CDR1 and CDR2 are LNHDA and SQIVND (reference sequence). Trimming took 6 bases from V and 0 from J, leaving 12 bases between them. The CDR3 is made up of 16 amino acids.

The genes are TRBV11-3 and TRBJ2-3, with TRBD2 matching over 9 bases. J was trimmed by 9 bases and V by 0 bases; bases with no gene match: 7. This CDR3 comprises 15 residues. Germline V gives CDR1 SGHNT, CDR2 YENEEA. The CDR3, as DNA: TGTGCCAGCAGCTTAGACGGCGGGGGGGCCGGGACGCAGTATTTT. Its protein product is CASSLDGGGAGTQYF.

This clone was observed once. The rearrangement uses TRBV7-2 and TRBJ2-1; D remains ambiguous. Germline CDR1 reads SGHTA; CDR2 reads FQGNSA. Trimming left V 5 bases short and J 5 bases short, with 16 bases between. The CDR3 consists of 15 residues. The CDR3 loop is CASSREWGRDNEQFF. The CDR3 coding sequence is TGTGCCAGCAGCCGCGAGTGGGGAAGGGACAATGAGCAGTTCTTC.

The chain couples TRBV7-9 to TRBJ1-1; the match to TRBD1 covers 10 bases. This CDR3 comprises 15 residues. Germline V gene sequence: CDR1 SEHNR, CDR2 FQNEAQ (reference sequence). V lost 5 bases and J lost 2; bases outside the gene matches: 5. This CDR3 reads CASSIQTGGNTEAFF. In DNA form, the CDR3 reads TGTGCCAGCAGCATACAGACAGGGGGCAACACTGAAGCTTTCTTT.

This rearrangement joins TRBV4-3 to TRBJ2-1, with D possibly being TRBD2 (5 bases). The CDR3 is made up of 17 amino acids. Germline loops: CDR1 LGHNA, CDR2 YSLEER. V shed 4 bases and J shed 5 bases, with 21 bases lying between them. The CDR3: CASSPLTLMDFHNEQFF. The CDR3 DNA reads TGCGCCAGCAGCCCGTTGACTCTAATGGACTTCCACAATGAGCAGTTCTTC.

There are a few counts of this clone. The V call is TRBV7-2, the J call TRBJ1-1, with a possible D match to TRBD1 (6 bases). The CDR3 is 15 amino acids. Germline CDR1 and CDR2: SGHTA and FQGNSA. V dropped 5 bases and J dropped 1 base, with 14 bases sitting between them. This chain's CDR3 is CASSPTGHTNTEAFF. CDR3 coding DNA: TGTGCCAGCAGCCCGACGGGACACACGAACACTGAAGCTTTCTTT.

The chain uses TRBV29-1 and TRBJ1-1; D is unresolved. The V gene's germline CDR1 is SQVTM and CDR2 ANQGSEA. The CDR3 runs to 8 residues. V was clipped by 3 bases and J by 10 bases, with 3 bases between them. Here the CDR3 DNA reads TGCAGCGTTGAGAGAGCTTTCTTT. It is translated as CSVERAFF. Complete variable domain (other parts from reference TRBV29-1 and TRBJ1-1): SAVISQKPSRDICQRGTSLTIQCQVDSQVTMMFWYRQQPGQSLTLIATANQGSEATYESGFVIDKFPISRPNLTFSTLTVSNMSPEDSSIYLCSVERAFFGQGTRLTVV.

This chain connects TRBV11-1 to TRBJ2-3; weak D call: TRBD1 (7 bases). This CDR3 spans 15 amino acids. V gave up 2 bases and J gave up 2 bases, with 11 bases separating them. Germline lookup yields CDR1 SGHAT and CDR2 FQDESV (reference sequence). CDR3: CASSLWRGPTDTQYF. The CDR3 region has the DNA TGTGCCAGCAGCTTATGGAGGGGGCCCACAGATACGCAGTATTTT.

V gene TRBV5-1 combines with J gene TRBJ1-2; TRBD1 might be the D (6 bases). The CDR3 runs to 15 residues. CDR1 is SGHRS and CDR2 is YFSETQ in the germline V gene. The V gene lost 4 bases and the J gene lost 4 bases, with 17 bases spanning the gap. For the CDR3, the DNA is TGCGCCAGCAGCCCACGGACAGTAGACCTCTATGGCTACACCTTC. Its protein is CASSPRTVDLYGYTF.

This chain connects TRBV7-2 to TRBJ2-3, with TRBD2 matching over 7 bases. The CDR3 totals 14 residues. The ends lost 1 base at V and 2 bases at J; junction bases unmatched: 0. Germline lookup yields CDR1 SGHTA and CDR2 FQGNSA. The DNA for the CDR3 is TGTGCCAGCAGCTTAGGACTAGCCACAGATACGCAGTATTTT. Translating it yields CASSLGLATDTQYF.

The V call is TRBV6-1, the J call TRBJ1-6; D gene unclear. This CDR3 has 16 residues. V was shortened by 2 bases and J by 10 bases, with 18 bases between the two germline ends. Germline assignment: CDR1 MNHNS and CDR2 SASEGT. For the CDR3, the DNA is TGTGCCAGCAGTGAAAGGGCTGCCCGAACCAGCTCACCCCTCCACTTT. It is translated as CASSERAARTSSPLHF.

CDR3 in amino acids: CSVGRLSDRDYEQYF. The CDR3 DNA is TGCAGCGTCGGACGATTATCGGACAGGGACTACGAGCAGTACTTC. The V and J genes are TRBV29-1 and TRBJ2-7; 8 bases map to TRBD1. CDR3 length equals 15 residues. Germline V CDR1 and CDR2: SQVTM, ANQGSEA. Unmatched junction bases numbered 13, after V lost 6 bases and J lost 3 bases.

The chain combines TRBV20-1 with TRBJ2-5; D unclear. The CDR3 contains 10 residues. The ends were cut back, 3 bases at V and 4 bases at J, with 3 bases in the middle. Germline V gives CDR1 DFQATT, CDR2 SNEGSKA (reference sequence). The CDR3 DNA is TGCAGTGCTAGGGCAGAGACCCAGTACTTC. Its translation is CSARAETQYF.

Here the CDR3 DNA reads TGCGCCAGCAGCTTGGCGGGGCAGGGCAATCAGCCCCAGCATTTT. Protein: CASSLAGQGNQPQHF. The J gene is TRBJ1-5, the V gene TRBV5-1; possible D gene TRBD1, 5 bases. The CDR3 covers 15 residues. V lost 0 bases to trimming and J lost 2 bases, with 9 bases between them. Germline CDR1 and CDR2: SGHRS and YFSETQ.

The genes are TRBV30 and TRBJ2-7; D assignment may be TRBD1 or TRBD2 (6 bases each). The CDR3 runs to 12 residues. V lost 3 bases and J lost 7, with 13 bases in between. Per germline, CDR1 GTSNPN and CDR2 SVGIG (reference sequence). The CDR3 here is CAWRQGTWEQYF. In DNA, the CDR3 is TGTGCCTGGAGGCAGGGGACTTGGGAGCAGTACTTC.

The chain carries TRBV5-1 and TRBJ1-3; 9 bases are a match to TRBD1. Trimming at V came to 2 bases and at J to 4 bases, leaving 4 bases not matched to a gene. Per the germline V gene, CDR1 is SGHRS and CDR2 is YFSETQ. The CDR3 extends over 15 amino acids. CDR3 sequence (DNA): TGCGCCAGCAGCTTACAGGGGGCTGAAGGAAACACCATATATTTT. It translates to CASSLQGAEGNTIYF.

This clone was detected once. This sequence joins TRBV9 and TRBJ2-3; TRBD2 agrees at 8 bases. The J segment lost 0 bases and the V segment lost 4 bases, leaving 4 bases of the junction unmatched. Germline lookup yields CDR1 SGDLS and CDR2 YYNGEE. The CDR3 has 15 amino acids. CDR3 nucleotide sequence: TGTGCCAGCAGCCTTGCTAGCGGGAGCACAGATACGCAGTATTTT. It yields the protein CASSLASGSTDTQYF.

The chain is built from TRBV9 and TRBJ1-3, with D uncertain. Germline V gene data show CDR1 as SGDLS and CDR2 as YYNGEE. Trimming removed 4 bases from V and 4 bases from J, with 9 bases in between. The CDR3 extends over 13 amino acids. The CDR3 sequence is CASSNHIGNTIYF. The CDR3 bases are TGTGCCAGCAGCAACCACATAGGAAACACCATATATTTT.

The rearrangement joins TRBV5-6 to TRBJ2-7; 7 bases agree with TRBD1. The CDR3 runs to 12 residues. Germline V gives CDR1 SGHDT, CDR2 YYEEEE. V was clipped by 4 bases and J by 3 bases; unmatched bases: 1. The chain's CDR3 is CASSRDSYEQYF. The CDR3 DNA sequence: TGTGCCAGCAGCCGGGACAGCTACGAGCAGTACTTC.

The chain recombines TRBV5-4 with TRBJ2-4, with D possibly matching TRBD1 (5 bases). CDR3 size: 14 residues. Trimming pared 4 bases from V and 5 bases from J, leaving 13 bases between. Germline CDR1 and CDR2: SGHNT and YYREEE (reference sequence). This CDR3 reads CASSVNRSQNIQYF. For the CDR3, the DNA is TGTGCCAGCAGCGTAAACAGGTCTCAAAACATTCAGTACTTC.

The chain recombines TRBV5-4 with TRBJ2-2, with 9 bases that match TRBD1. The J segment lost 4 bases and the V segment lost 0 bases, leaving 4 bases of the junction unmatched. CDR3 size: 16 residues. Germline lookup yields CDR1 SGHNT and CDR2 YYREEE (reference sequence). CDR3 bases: TGTGCCAGCAGCTTGGGAACAGGGGGCCTCACCGGGGAGCTGTTTTTT. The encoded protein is CASSLGTGGLTGELFF.

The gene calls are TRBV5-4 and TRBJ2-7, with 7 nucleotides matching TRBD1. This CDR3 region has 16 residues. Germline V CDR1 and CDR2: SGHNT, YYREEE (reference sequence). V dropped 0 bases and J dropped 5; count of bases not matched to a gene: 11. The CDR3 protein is CASSLGGQRLTDEQYF. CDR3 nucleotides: TGTGCCAGCAGCTTGGGGGGACAGAGGTTAACGGACGAGCAGTACTTC. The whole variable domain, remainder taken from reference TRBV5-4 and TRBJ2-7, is ETGVTQSPTHLIKTRGQQVTLRCSSQSGHNTVSWYQQALGQGPQFIFQYYREEENGRGNFPPRFSGLQFPNYSSELNVNALELDDSALYLCASSLGGQRLTDEQYFGPGTRLTVT.

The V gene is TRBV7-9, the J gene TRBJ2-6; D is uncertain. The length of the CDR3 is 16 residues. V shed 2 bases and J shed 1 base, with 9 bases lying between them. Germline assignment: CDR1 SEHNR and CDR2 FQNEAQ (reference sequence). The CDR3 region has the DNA TGTGCCAGCAGCTTATGGTTGGGGTCTGGGGCCAACGTCCTGACTTTC. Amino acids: CASSLWLGSGANVLTF.

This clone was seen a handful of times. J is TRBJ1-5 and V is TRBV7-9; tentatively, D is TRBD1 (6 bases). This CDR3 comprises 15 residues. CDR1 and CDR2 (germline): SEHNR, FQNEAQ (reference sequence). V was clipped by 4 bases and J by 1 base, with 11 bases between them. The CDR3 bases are TGTGCCAGCAGCTCCCTAGGACAGAGCAATCAGCCCCAGCATTTT. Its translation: CASSSLGQSNQPQHF.